Sequencing of this T cell receptor beta chain was carried out in a study of spatial heterogeneity in lung cancer (dated by TCRdb to between 2017 and 2020). About the full investigation: Beta-chain transcripts were consistently detected in greater numbers than alpha-chain transcripts, which likely reflected higher beta-chain transcript abundance. Nonsynonymous mutation counts, determined by whole-exome sequencing of tumor tissue, were related to TCR repertoire features. In tumor regions, TCR transcript counts showed a strong correlation with a T cell transcriptional module score from matched bulk RNA-seq. The study quantitatively compared TCR alpha and beta repertoires across multiple tumor regions, matched nontumor lung and blood in non-small cell lung cancer. In the raw uncorrected reads, each unique combination of TCR and UMI appeared more than ten times on average. Both alpha and beta chains were TCR-sequenced in samples taken at surgery, namely 220 tumor regions, 64 matched nontumor lung samples and 56 PBMC samples. Overall results and qualifications from the work: TCR-seq coverage of tumor T cells was estimated to be only approximately 7% for alpha chains and 11% to 15% for beta chains. A correlation was observed between the number of expanded intratumoral alpha and beta TCRs and the tumor nonsynonymous mutation count. The count of ubiquitous expanded TCRs correlated with the count of ubiquitous nonsynonymous mutations, and the count of regional expanded TCRs correlated with the count of regional nonsynonymous mutations. Additional single-cell paired TCR alpha and beta sequencing was considered necessary to confirm, at a functional level, the hypothesis that regional TCRs recognize regional mutations.

In its sample, this clonotype was seen many times. It lacks a known antigen. No per-base quality is available; no much larger clone lies one base away. The V and J ends are trimmed by 2 bases and 6 bases, leaving 11 bases between them. CDR1 and CDR2 were assigned from the germline V gene as SGHTA and FQGNSA. Counted from cysteine to phenylalanine, this CDR3 has 13 amino acids. Left in the record is the CDR3 DNA by itself, 39 bases read in frame from the first base. The sample's time point label, decoded: sample taken at primary tumor resection. Samples were obtained from about 69 patients with early-stage, untreated non-small cell lung cancer from the lung TRACERx cohort. Without any cell sorting, TCR sequencing was performed on whole RNA extracted either from tumor and nontumor lung tissue or from cryopreserved PBMC samples. Only patients with enough RNA available from two or more tumor regions were chosen for TCR sequencing. Before selection, tumor and adjacent nontumor lung specimens were reviewed by a lung pathologist.

Preparation of the library involved 5' RACE. Sequencing took place on a NextSeq 500. In the TCR library protocol, a unique molecular identifier was attached to each TCR cDNA molecule so that PCR and sequencing errors could be corrected. The original pipeline was this. TCR identification, UMI-based error correction and CDR3 extraction were all carried out with Decombinator tools. Expanded TCRs were defined as those above a frequency of 2 per 1,000, corresponding to the top 1% of the tumor frequency distribution. Expanded tumor TCRs statistically deemed absent (corrected P<0.05) from at least one tumor region were classed as regional, and all other expanded tumor TCRs were classed as ubiquitous. Each repertoire was subsampled 100 times to 5,000 TCRs, after which Renyi diversity was computed with the R vegan package. To build CDR3 similarity networks, amino acid triplet string-kernel similarity was used, and CDR3s were connected when their pairwise similarity was above 0.82. TCRdb cleaned the public reads at Q25 with fastp, built clones with MiXCR and kept in-frame beta chains. Every CDR3 protein is listed once, alongside the most common genes and DNA of its rows. TCRdb, not the original authors, processed these V and J calls. A total of fewer than 20,000 distinct CDR3 sequences appear in this sample, roughly 6% of them only once. Under 4.5% of the sample is held by the ten biggest clonotypes.

This clonotype was sampled from a female donor with early-stage non-small cell lung cancer. The specimen comprised lung tumor tissue, sampled at surgery. The receptor chain draws on TRBV7-2 and TRBJ2-7; a confident D gene designation cannot be given. CDR3 region: CASSLYEETEQYF. The nucleotide sequence reads TGTGCCAGCAGCTTATATGAGGAAACCGAGCAGTACTTC.